Included here is one T cell receptor beta chain sequence, with context. Its antigen is undetermined. The data originate from a study of PD-1 blockade in classical Hodgkin lymphoma. Regarding the study as a whole: There remain no defined causes for the repertoire differences, which possibly reflect disease activity or prior therapy. Complete responders' diversity at baseline resembled that of newly diagnosed patients.

Looked up from germline, CDR1 is SGHAT and CDR2 is FQNNGV. Deletions cut 3 bases from V and 0 bases from J, with 9 bases between. The CDR3 sequence is 16 residues long. Brentuximab vedotin exposure varied among the patients, all of whom had relapsed after autologous stem cell transplantation. The assay was immunoSEQ multiplex PCR, and TCRdb's table has in-frame clones only and misses some. This sample has about 150,000 clones, with about 78% found just once. The sequences come from peripheral blood mononuclear cells (PBMCs), collected before the second cycle of nivolumab. The chain links TRBV11-2 to TRBJ2-6; possibly TRBD2 for D (5 bases). The origin of this receptor is a human donor with classical Hodgkin lymphoma. The CDR3 nucleotides read TGTGCCAGCAGCTTCGGGGTGAGCTCTGGGGCCAACGTCCTGACTTTC. Its translation: CASSFGVSSGANVLTF.